The entry that follows covers one T cell receptor (beta chain) sequence. Original handling: Amplified reference gene primers provided the basis for estimating nucleated cell counts. Repertoires were generated with immunoSEQ multiplex PCR, while TCRdb's copy carries only in-frame clones and drops some. D and trimming come from the DNA, and the V and J calls and clone size come from that table. Of approximately 410,000 clones detected, roughly 89% appear once; the ten largest clones hold roughly 1.4%. The germline CDR1 and CDR2 sequences are KGHSH and LQKENI. V shed 6 bases, J shed 6 bases, and the junction held 10 bases outside the gene matches. The CDR3 loop spans 15 amino acids. The entry originates in a study of blood T cell repertoires in COVID-19. Study at large: COVID-19 samples, acute and convalescent, were from the United States, Italy and Spain. In each case, the material was cDNA or gDNA derived from T cells, B-cell-depleted T cells, or PBMCs.

V usage is TRBV18 and J usage is TRBJ1-5, with 8 bases fitting TRBD1. Material: peripheral blood. The TCR was taken from a woman aged 25 to 45 with active or convalescent COVID-19. The CDR3 spells CASSKRTGQSQPQHF. The CDR3 DNA reads as TGTGCCAGCTCGAAACGGACAGGGCAAAGTCAGCCCCAGCATTTT.